The 17 T cell receptor beta chains given below trace back to one sample, sequenced in a study of blood T cell repertoires in COVID-19. Method: immunoSEQ multiplex PCR; TCRdb's copy keeps in-frame clones and lacks some. The repertoire holds about 160,000 clones, with approximately 79% as singletons. The sample was peripheral blood. The receptors come from a woman of 80 years or more with acute or convalescent COVID-19.

This clone has a single count. The chain joins TRBV5-5 to TRBJ1-1; 11 bases map to TRBD1. Germline-derived CDR1 and CDR2 are SGHKS and YYEKEE (reference sequence). The CDR3 totals 14 residues. Unmatched junction bases numbered 3, after V lost 4 bases and J lost 4 bases. The CDR3 sequence: CASSGGTGGTEAFF. In DNA, the CDR3 is TGTGCCAGCAGCGGGGGGACAGGGGGCACTGAAGCTTTCTTT. The variable domain in full, with the rest retrieved from reference TRBV5-5 and TRBJ1-1, is DAGVTQSPTHLIKTRGQQVTLRCSPISGHKSVSWYQQVLGQGPQFIFQYYEKEERGRGNFPDRFSARQFPNYSSELNVNALLLGDSALYLCASSGGTGGTEAFFGQGTRLTVV.

A few counts support this clone. The chain is built from TRBV3-1 (or the pseudogene TRBV3-2) and TRBJ1-2; D is possibly TRBD1 (6 bases). CDR1 and CDR2 from the germline V gene are LGHDT and YNNKEL (reference sequence). The CDR3 totals 15 residues. V lost 3 bases, J lost 8 bases, and 19 bases lay in between. The CDR3, as DNA: TGTGCCAGCAGCCAGGCTTCGGGGGGCTTCGTCGGCTACACCTTC. Translation: CASSQASGGFVGYTF.

This clone has ten or more counts. The rearrangement joins TRBV6-5 to TRBJ1-2, with D possibly being TRBD1 (5 bases). Germline CDR1 is MNHEY and CDR2 is SVGAGI. V was shortened by 8 bases and J by 2 bases, with 9 bases between the two germline ends. The CDR3 consists of 12 residues. CDR3 nucleotides: TGTGCCAGCGGTCGGGGGAACTATGGCTACACCTTC. Its translation: CASGRGNYGYTF.

The chain uses TRBV5-1 and TRBJ1-2; D may be TRBD1 (6 bases). Germline CDR1 is SGHRS and CDR2 is YFSETQ. The CDR3 has 15 amino acids. V was clipped by 4 bases and J by 8 bases, with 21 bases between them. The CDR3 loop is CASSVGNRDPEGYTF. The CDR3 region has the DNA TGCGCCAGCAGCGTAGGGAACAGGGACCCGGAGGGCTACACCTTC.

CDR3 nucleotide sequence: TGTGCCAGCAGCCAAGATGAAAGGGGTATGGAACAGTTCTTC. Its protein product is CASSQDERGMEQFF. V and J are TRBV3-1 (or the pseudogene TRBV3-2) and TRBJ2-1; tentatively, D is TRBD1 (5 bases). The CDR3 runs to 14 residues. V dropped 0 bases and J dropped 13 bases, with 16 bases sitting between them. CDR1 LGHDT and CDR2 YNNKEL come from the germline V gene (reference sequence).

The gene calls are TRBV7-9 and TRBJ2-3; D remains unclear. Germline lookup yields CDR1 SEHNR and CDR2 FQNEAQ (reference sequence). The ends were cut back, 5 bases at V and 5 bases at J, with 14 bases in the middle. The CDR3 covers 14 residues. CDR3 region: CASSHARQEDTQYF. CDR3 sequence (DNA): TGTGCCAGCAGCCATGCCCGGCAGGAAGATACGCAGTATTTT.

The rearrangement joins TRBV18 to TRBJ1-6, with 10 bases matching TRBD1. Germline CDR1 is KGHSH and CDR2 is LQKENI. V trimming: 5 bases; J trimming: 10 bases; junction bases outside the gene matches: 5. CDR3 length: 14 residues. CDR3 region: CASSAGTGESPLHF. The CDR3 DNA reads TGTGCCAGCTCAGCCGGGACAGGGGAGTCACCCCTCCACTTT.

This chain connects TRBV27 to TRBJ1-2; D is unresolved. V shed 4 bases and J shed 3 bases, with 9 bases lying between them. There are 13 residues in the CDR3. The V gene's germline CDR1 is MNHEY and CDR2 SMNVEV (reference sequence). CDR3 region: CASSSAGYYGYTF. CDR3 bases: TGTGCCAGCAGTTCGGCGGGCTACTATGGCTACACCTTC.

The V call is TRBV6-5, the J call TRBJ2-3, with D possibly TRBD1 on 5 matching bases. V lost 5 bases, J lost 1 base, and 10 bases lay in between. The CDR3 consists of 14 residues. Germline CDR1 MNHEY, CDR2 SVGAGI. CDR3 DNA sequence: TGTGCCAGCAGTAAGGGGCTGGGCACAGATACGCAGTATTTT. This translates into CASSKGLGTDTQYF.

This CDR3 is CASNQEGTSRYEQYF. For the CDR3, the DNA is TGTGCCAGCAACCAGGAAGGGACAAGTCGCTACGAGCAGTACTTC. The genes are TRBV28 and TRBJ2-7; D possibly corresponds to TRBD1 (6 bases). CDR1 MDHEN and CDR2 SYDVKM come from the germline V gene. The CDR3 sequence is 15 residues long. The V end lost 7 bases, the J end lost 3 bases, and 19 bases lay between the germline ends.

J is TRBJ2-1 and V is TRBV10-1; 11 nucleotides match TRBD2. V lost 6 bases to trimming and J lost 1 base; unmatched junction nucleotides: 8. The length of the CDR3 is 17 residues. Germline V gene lookup returns CDR1 WNHNN and CDR2 SYGVQD (reference sequence). CDR3 protein: CASSPGTSGPSYNEQFF. The DNA for the CDR3 is TGCGCCAGCAGCCCCGGGACTAGCGGCCCATCCTACAATGAGCAGTTCTTC.

The chain has TRBV14 and TRBJ2-7, with D tentatively TRBD1 (6 bases). Germline CDR1 reads SGHDN; CDR2 reads FVKESK. CDR3 length equals 12 residues. V was pared by 3 bases and J by 6 bases, with 9 bases between. CDR3 region: CASSHTRGEQYF. Here the CDR3 DNA reads TGTGCCAGCAGCCACACCAGGGGCGAGCAGTACTTC.

The CDR3 coding sequence is TGTGCCAGCAGGTCACAGGGCGGTGCTAACTATGGCTACACCTTC. It is translated as CASRSQGGANYGYTF. The chain couples TRBV6-5 to TRBJ1-2, with a possible D match to TRBD1 (6 bases). V lost 6 bases, J lost 0 bases, and 14 bases lay in between. Germline CDR1 MNHEY, CDR2 SVGAGI. The CDR3 consists of 15 residues.

The chain has TRBV2 and TRBJ2-5; TRBD1 matches 9 bases. CDR3 size: 16 residues. In germline, CDR1 is SNHLY, CDR2 FYNNEI. V lost 4 bases, J lost 5 bases, and 11 bases stayed unmatched. This CDR3 is CASSGTDRGAGETQYF. The CDR3 DNA reads as TGTGCCAGCAGTGGTACCGACAGGGGGGCAGGGGAGACCCAGTACTTC. Combining the CDR3 with reference TRBV2 and TRBJ2-5 gives the whole variable domain EPEVTQTPSHQVTQMGQEVILRCVPISNHLYFYWYRQILGQKVEFLVSFYNNEISEKSEIFDDQFSVERPDGSNFTLKIRSTKLEDSAMYFCASSGTDRGAGETQYFGPGTRLLVL.

The V call is TRBV10-3, the J call TRBJ2-5, with TRBD2 matching over 10 bases. There are 18 residues in the CDR3. J was trimmed by 5 bases and V by 3 bases; bases with no gene match: 15. CDR1 ENHRY and CDR2 SYGVKD come from the germline V gene. The CDR3 DNA reads TGTGCCATCAGTGATGGTCCGTGGGCTAGCGGGAGTAGTGAGACCCAGTACTTC. The encoded protein is CAISDGPWASGSSETQYF.

This chain connects TRBV13 to TRBJ2-3; D may be TRBD2 (5 bases). CDR1 is PRHDT and CDR2 is FYEKMQ in the germline V gene (reference sequence). V was clipped by 0 bases and J by 1 base, with 8 bases between them. The CDR3 has 15 residues. The CDR3 here is CASSLGAGGTDTQYF. In DNA, the CDR3 is TGTGCCAGCAGCTTAGGGGCCGGGGGCACAGATACGCAGTATTTT. The variable domain in full, completed from reference TRBV13 and TRBJ2-3, reads AAGVIQSPRHLIKEKRETATLKCYPIPRHDTVYWYQQGPGQDPQFLISFYEKMQSDKGSIPDRFSAQQFSDYHSELNMSSLELGDSALYFCASSLGAGGTDTQYFGPGTRLTVL.

This rearrangement joins TRBV4-2 to TRBJ2-1; 10 positions match TRBD2. This CDR3 has 17 residues. The trim removed 1 base at V and 6 bases at J, leaving 9 bases unmatched. CDR1 is LGHNA and CDR2 is YNFKEQ in the germline V gene. CDR3 DNA sequence: TGTGCCAGCAGCCAAGGAGGTCGAGCTAGCGGGAGCAATGAGCAGTTCTTC. Encoded protein: CASSQGGRASGSNEQFF.